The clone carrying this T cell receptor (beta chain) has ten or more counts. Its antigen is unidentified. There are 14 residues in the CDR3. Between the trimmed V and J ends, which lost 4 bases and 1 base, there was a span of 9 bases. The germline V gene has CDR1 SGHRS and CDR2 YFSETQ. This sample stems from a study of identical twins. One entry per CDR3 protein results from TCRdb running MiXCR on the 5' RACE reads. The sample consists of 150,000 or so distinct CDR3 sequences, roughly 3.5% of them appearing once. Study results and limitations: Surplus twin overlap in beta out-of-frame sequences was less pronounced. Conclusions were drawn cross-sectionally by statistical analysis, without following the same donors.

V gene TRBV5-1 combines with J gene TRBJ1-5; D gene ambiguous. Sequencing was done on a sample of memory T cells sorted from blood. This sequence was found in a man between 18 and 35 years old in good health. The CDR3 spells CASSPDGSNQPQHF. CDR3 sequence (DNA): TGCGCCAGCAGCCCAGACGGGAGCAATCAGCCCCAGCATTTT.